This TCR beta chain derives from a study of T-cell reconstitution after alpha-beta-depleted transplantation in children. Findings of the study overall: Roughly two months post-transplant, alpha-beta T cells reportedly originated from several hundred graft clones that had expanded. Newly generated T cells supplied most T-cell counts and diversity one year post-transplant. It was surviving recipient T cells and thymic progenitors that gave some patients high TCRbeta diversity at day 60.

This clonotype was observed at least ten times. No antigen is known for it. This CDR3 comprises 16 residues. Germline V gives CDR1 SGHRS, CDR2 YFSETQ. V lost 2 bases and J lost 2, with 11 bases in between. During its preparation, the TCRbeta library received unique molecular identifiers. TCRdb fed the PCR reads into MiXCR, producing one record per CDR3 protein. The repertoire holds about 310,000 distinct CDR3 sequences, with approximately 23% as singletons. This chain joins TRBV5-1 and TRBJ2-6, with D maybe TRBD1 (6 bases). The sequence came from a male patient younger than 18 who had a stem cell transplant for acute lymphoblastic leukemia, so the T cells may come from the graft donor. Source: PBMCs, mostly from graft donor cells, taken 180 days after TCRalphabeta/CD19-depleted stem cell transplant. The CDR3 protein is CASSLISGAGANVLTF. Here the CDR3 DNA reads TGCGCCAGCAGCTTAATTTCAGGGGCTGGGGCCAACGTCCTGACTTTC. Supplemented by reference TRBV5-1 and TRBJ2-6, the full variable domain reads KAGVTQTPRYLIKTRGQQVTLSCSPISGHRSVSWYQQTPGQGLQFLFEYFSETQRNKGNFPGRFSGRQFSNSRSEMNVSTLELGDSALYLCASSLISGAGANVLTFGAGSRLTVL.